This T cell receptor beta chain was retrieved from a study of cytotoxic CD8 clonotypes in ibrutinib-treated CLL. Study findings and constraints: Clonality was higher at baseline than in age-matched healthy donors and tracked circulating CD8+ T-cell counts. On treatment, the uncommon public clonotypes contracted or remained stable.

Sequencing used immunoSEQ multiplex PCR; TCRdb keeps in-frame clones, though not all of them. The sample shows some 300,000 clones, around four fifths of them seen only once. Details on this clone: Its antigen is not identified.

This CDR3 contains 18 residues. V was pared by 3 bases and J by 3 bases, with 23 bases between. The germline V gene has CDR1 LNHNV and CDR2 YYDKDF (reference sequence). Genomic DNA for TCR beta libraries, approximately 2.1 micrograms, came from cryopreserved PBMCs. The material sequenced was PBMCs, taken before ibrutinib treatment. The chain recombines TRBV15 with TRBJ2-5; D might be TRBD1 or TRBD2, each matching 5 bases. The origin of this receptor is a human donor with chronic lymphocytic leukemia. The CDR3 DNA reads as TGTGCCACCAGCAGGGCCCGGGGCCGCAGGGTGGTGGAAGAGACCCAGTACTTC. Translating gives CATSRARGRRVVEETQYF. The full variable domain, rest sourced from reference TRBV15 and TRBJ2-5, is DAMVIQNPRYQVTQFGKPVTLSCSQTLNHNVMYWYQQKSSQAPKLLFHYYDKDFNNEADTPDNFQSRRPNTSFCFLDIRSPGLGDTAMYLCATSRARGRRVVEETQYFGPGTRLLVL.